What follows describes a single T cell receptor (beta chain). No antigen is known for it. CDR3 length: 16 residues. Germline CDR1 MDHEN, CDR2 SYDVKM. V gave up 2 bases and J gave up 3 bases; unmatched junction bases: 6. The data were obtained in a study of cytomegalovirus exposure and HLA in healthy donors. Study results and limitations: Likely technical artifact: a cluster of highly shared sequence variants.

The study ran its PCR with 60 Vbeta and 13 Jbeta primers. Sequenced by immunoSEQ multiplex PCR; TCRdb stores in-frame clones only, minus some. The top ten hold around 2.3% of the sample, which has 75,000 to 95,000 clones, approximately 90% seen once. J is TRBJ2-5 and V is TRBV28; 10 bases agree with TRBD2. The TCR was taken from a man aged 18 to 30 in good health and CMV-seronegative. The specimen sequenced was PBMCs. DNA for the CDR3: TGTGCCAGCAGTTTACCCGGGACTAGCGTTGAAGAGACCCAGTACTTC. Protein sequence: CASSLPGTSVEETQYF.